A single sample is the source of the 18 T cell receptor beta chains below, sequenced in a study of T cells in Graves' hyperthyroidism and ophthalmopathy (dated by TCRdb to the late 2010s). The library was made by multiplex PCR. Sequencing instrument: Illumina HiSeq 2000. Amplification of TCR beta CDR3 regions was carried out from RNA transcripts. For the first round of RT-PCR on the TCR CDR3, the HTBI primer set was used together with the Qiagen OneStep RT-PCR kit. Clones were called with MiXCR by TCRdb after fastp trimmed the public reads at Q25, and only in-frame beta chains were retained. For every CDR3 protein sequence, its rows merge into one entry that carries the most common genes and DNA. Counted in this sample were some 600,000 distinct CDR3 sequences; roughly 50% of them appeared once. Of the sample, about 7.8% is held by the ten largest clones. The sequencing sample was made of peripheral blood or thyroid tissue (not recorded which). These TCRs come from a woman between 18 and 30 years old with Graves' hyperthyroidism. Donor details come from another sample of the same person, matched by shared clones.

The chain has TRBV25-1 and TRBJ2-7; TRBD1 agrees at 12 bases. The CDR3 has 16 amino acids. Germline lookup yields CDR1 MGHDK and CDR2 SYGVNS. J was trimmed by 3 bases and V by 6 bases; bases with no gene match: 9. CDR3 amino acids: CASSLTRDRGHYEQYF. DNA for the CDR3: TGTGCCAGCAGCTTGACCCGGGACAGGGGGCACTACGAGCAGTACTTC.

The rearrangement joins TRBV15 to TRBJ2-6; D remains ambiguous. The CDR3 totals 15 residues. Trimming removed 3 bases at V and 0 bases at J, with 6 bases between. CDR1 and CDR2 (germline): LNHNV, YYDKDF (reference sequence). CDR3 protein: CATSSLYSGANVLTF. CDR3 sequence (DNA): TGTGCCACCAGCAGCCTTTACTCTGGGGCCAACGTCCTGACTTTC.

This clonotype has just a few counts. The chain joins TRBV20-1 to TRBJ1-1; D gene uncertain. Deletions cut 5 bases from V and 9 bases from J, with 10 bases between. Germline V gives CDR1 DFQATT, CDR2 SNEGSKA (reference sequence). The CDR3 loop spans 10 amino acids. This chain's CDR3 is CSAQGTKAFF. The DNA of the CDR3 is TGCAGTGCTCAAGGAACAAAAGCTTTCTTT.

The chain employs TRBV9 and TRBJ2-5, with no clear D. The V end was cut by 5 bases, the J end by 5 bases, with 16 bases between. Germline V gene lookup returns CDR1 SGDLS and CDR2 YYNGEE. The CDR3 spans 14 residues. This CDR3 is CASSYSGAAETQYF. The CDR3 nucleotides read TGTGCCAGCAGTTACTCAGGCGCGGCGGAGACCCAGTACTTC.

The chain joins TRBV11-2 to TRBJ2-5, with 9 positions matching TRBD1. The length of the CDR3 is 15 residues. Per germline, CDR1 SGHAT and CDR2 FQNNGV. J gave up 4 bases and V 2 bases, and 5 bases lay outside the gene matches. CDR3 sequence (DNA): TGTGCCAGCAGCTTACTGGACAGGGGATCAGAGACCCAGTACTTC. This gives the protein CASSLLDRGSETQYF.

This chain links TRBV4-1 with TRBJ2-2, with D tentatively TRBD1 (5 bases). V dropped 0 bases and J dropped 1 base, with 6 bases sitting between them. The CDR3 is 15 residues long. In germline, CDR1 is MGHRA, CDR2 YSYEKL. The DNA of the CDR3 is TGCGCCAGCAGCCAAGACGACAGGAACACCGGGGAGCTGTTTTTT. Amino acid sequence: CASSQDDRNTGELFF.

This rearrangement joins TRBV19 to TRBJ1-2, with 8 positions matching TRBD1. This CDR3 spans 14 amino acids. The J segment lost 1 base and the V segment lost 7 bases, leaving 5 bases of the junction unmatched. The germline CDR1 and CDR2 sequences are LNHDA and SQIVND (reference sequence). The CDR3 is CASMQGAYNYGYTF. The CDR3, as DNA: TGTGCCAGTATGCAGGGGGCATATAACTATGGCTACACCTTC.

This clonotype occurred many times. This chain uses TRBV7-8 with TRBJ2-5, with D possibly being TRBD2 (6 bases). V shed 3 bases and J shed 2 bases, with 7 bases lying between them. The CDR3 has 13 amino acids. Germline CDR1 is SGHVS and CDR2 is FQNEAQ. The CDR3 nucleotides are TGTGCCAGCAGCTTGACTAGACAAGAGACCCAGTACTTC. Protein: CASSLTRQETQYF. Filled out from reference TRBV7-8 and TRBJ2-5, the complete variable domain reads GAGVSQSPRYKVAKRGQDVALRCDPISGHVSLFWYQQALGQGPEFLTYFQNEAQLDKSGLPSDRFFAERPEGSVSTLKIQRTQQEDSAVYLCASSLTRQETQYFGPGTRLLVL.

In this sample, this clonotype turned up once. This rearrangement joins TRBV2 to TRBJ2-7; D is perhaps TRBD2 (5 bases). The length of the CDR3 is 17 residues. In germline, CDR1 is SNHLY, CDR2 FYNNEI. The V gene lost 6 bases and the J gene lost 3 bases, with 24 bases spanning the gap. CDR3 DNA sequence: TGTGCCAGCAGCCCCCGTCGGTCTAACCGGGGTTTCTACGAGCAGTACTTC. It is translated as CASSPRRSNRGFYEQYF.

The chain combines TRBV14 with TRBJ2-7, with D uncertain. The V gene lost 8 bases and the J gene lost 6 bases, with 23 bases spanning the gap. The V gene's germline CDR1 is SGHDN and CDR2 FVKESK. The CDR3 totals 15 residues. In DNA, the CDR3 is TGTGCCAGCTCACCAGAGGCAGCTCAGGTCTCCGAGCAGTACTTC. Translated, it gives CASSPEAAQVSEQYF. Full variable domain (missing parts from reference TRBV14 and TRBJ2-7): EAGVTQFPSHSVIEKGQTVTLRCDPISGHDNLYWYRRVMGKEIKFLLHFVKESKQDESGMPNNRFLAERTGGTYSTLKVQPAELEDSGVYFCASSPEAAQVSEQYFGPGTRLTVT.

Notes on this clonotype: This sequence may be a read error, since a much larger clone differs from it by one base. The V gene is TRBV29-1, the J gene TRBJ1-2; TRBD1 aligns across 8 bases. The V segment lost 6 bases and the J segment 6 bases; nucleotides outside the gene matches: 12. The V gene's germline CDR1 is SQVTM and CDR2 ANQGSEA. The CDR3 contains 14 residues. CDR3 in DNA: TGCAGCGTGGGGGGAGGACAGGGAAACCATGGCTACACCTTC. Protein sequence: CSVGGGQGNHGYTF.

This clonotype was found many times. The chain employs TRBV7-9 and TRBJ2-5, with a tentative D call TRBD2 (5 bases). The CDR3 extends over 11 amino acids. V lost 8 bases and J 5 bases, leaving 9 bases between the germline ends. The germline gives CDR1 SEHNR, CDR2 FQNEAQ (reference sequence). The CDR3 DNA sequence: TGTGCCAGCCAGCGGCTTGAGACCCAGTACTTC. Amino acids: CASQRLETQYF.

There are a few counts of this clonotype. The CDR3 DNA follows: TGTGCCAGCAGCTTAGATCAGAGCGGGACCTACTTAGAGCAGTACTTC. The encoded protein is CASSLDQSGTYLEQYF. The chain recombines TRBV7-6 with TRBJ2-7; TRBD2 matches at 7 bases. Germline CDR1 is SGHVS and CDR2 is FNYEAQ. The CDR3 covers 16 residues. J gave up 7 bases and V 1 base, and 13 bases lay outside the gene matches.

This clonotype came up many times. The J gene is TRBJ1-1, the V gene TRBV29-1, with 9 bases matching TRBD1. The trim removed 5 bases at V and 8 bases at J, leaving 6 bases unmatched. The CDR3 extends over 12 amino acids. The germline CDR1 and CDR2 sequences are SQVTM and ANQGSEA. The DNA for the CDR3 is TGCAGCGTTTGGGACAGGGACGGAGAAGCTTTCTTT. Protein sequence: CSVWDRDGEAFF.

A word on this clonotype: A much more abundant neighbour one base away suggests this may be a read error. Lacking the conserved final phenylalanine or tryptophan, this CDR3 likely reflects a read error. This chain joins TRBV15 and TRBJ1-1; D is undetermined. The germline V gene has CDR1 LNHNV and CDR2 YYDKDF (reference sequence). V shed 0 bases and J shed 5 bases, with 4 bases lying between them. The CDR3 runs 12 residues. The CDR3: CATSRDSTEAFY. The CDR3 bases are TGTGCCACCAGCAGAGATTCTACTGAAGCTTTCTAT.

The V gene is TRBV2, the J gene TRBJ1-6; 8 nucleotides match TRBD1. CDR3 length equals 15 residues. Germline CDR1 and CDR2: SNHLY and FYNNEI. Losses at the gene ends were 3 bases for V and 9 bases for J; bases not matched to a gene: 7. The CDR3: CASSDPGTGVSPLHF. The CDR3 region has the DNA TGTGCCAGCAGTGATCCCGGGACAGGCGTTTCACCCCTCCACTTT.

This clonotype was seen just once. V usage is TRBV9 and J usage is TRBJ1-1; tentative D call: TRBD1 (5 bases). Looked up from germline, CDR1 is SGDLS and CDR2 is YYNGEE. Trimming cost V 4 bases and J 0 bases, with 13 bases left between them. This CDR3 comprises 15 residues. This CDR3 is CASSPRTDMNTEAFF. The CDR3 region has the DNA TGTGCCAGCAGCCCGAGGACGGACATGAACACTGAAGCTTTCTTT.

The chain links TRBV10-3 to TRBJ1-1; maybe TRBD1 (5 bases). CDR3 length: 15 amino acids. The germline V gene encodes CDR1 ENHRY and CDR2 SYGVKD. V was clipped by 10 bases and J by 6 bases, with 24 bases between them. The CDR3: CASSPSQGGLAEAFF. Here the CDR3 DNA reads TGTGCCAGCAGCCCCTCCCAGGGAGGATTGGCTGAAGCTTTCTTT.